The 18 T cell receptor beta chains in this list originate from one sample, sequenced in a study of OX40 agonist ivuxolimab in advanced cancers. Profiling relied on immunoSEQ multiplex PCR, and the TCRdb table lists in-frame clones only, not all of them. The repertoire holds about 100,000 clones, with roughly 90% as singletons. The sequenced sample was CD4+ or CD8+ T cells sorted from blood, obtained in a trial of the OX40 agonist ivuxolimab. These receptors were taken from an adult with an advanced solid tumor such as melanoma, head and neck, liver or kidney cancer.

CDR3 protein: CASSQGTSGGTSTGELFF. The CDR3 DNA sequence: TGCGCCAGCAGCCAGGGGACTAGCGGGGGAACTTCAACCGGGGAGCTGTTTTTT. The genes are TRBV4-1 and TRBJ2-2, with 14 bases aligning to TRBD2. Per germline, CDR1 MGHRA and CDR2 YSYEKL. The CDR3 totals 18 residues. V was clipped by 3 bases and J by 5 bases; unmatched bases: 8.

The chain carries TRBV28 and TRBJ1-1; tentatively, D is TRBD1 (6 bases). V was trimmed by 4 bases and J by 5 bases, leaving 17 bases between them. The CDR3 runs to 15 residues. Germline lookup yields CDR1 MDHEN and CDR2 SYDVKM. CDR3 in amino acids: CASSSPSGARTEAFF. The CDR3 DNA follows: TGTGCCAGCAGTTCCCCTTCGGGGGCGCGAACTGAAGCTTTCTTT.

This rearrangement joins TRBV4-3 to TRBJ2-1, with a possible D match to TRBD2 (5 bases). CDR1 LGHNA and CDR2 YSLEER come from the germline V gene. V was trimmed by 0 bases and J by 9 bases, leaving 9 bases between them. The CDR3 covers 13 residues. The CDR3 coding sequence is TGCGCCAGCAGCCAAGAGATAGGGAGTGAGCAGTTCTTC. Protein sequence: CASSQEIGSEQFF.

V is TRBV25-1 and J is TRBJ1-2; 8 bases match TRBD1. Losses at the gene ends were 3 bases for V and 8 bases for J; bases not matched to a gene: 5. Germline CDR1 and CDR2: MGHDK and SYGVNS. CDR3 length: 13 amino acids. CDR3 sequence (DNA): TGTGCCAGCAGTGACCCAGGGGGCCGGGGCTACACCTTC. Translation gives CASSDPGGRGYTF.

The chain carries TRBV27 and TRBJ2-7; no clear D gene. Germline CDR1 MNHEY, CDR2 SMNVEV (reference sequence). The length of the CDR3 is 11 residues. V lost 5 bases and J 1 base, leaving 3 bases between the germline ends. CDR3: CASSPSYEQYF. CDR3 nucleotide sequence: TGTGCCAGCAGTCCATCCTACGAGCAGTACTTC.

This clone appeared a few times. V is TRBV18 and J is TRBJ1-1, with unresolved D. This CDR3 region has 16 residues. Between the trimmed V and J ends, which lost 0 bases and 1 base, there was a span of 12 bases. CDR1 is KGHSH, CDR2 LQKENI, per germline. This chain's CDR3 is CASSPPNGLRNTEAFF. Written as DNA, the CDR3 is TGTGCCAGCTCACCACCTAATGGCCTCAGGAACACTGAAGCTTTCTTT.

CDR3 residues: CAWSTSGGTDTQYF. Here the CDR3 DNA reads TGTGCCTGGTCCACTAGCGGGGGGACAGATACGCAGTATTTT. The rearrangement links TRBV30 to TRBJ2-3; the match to TRBD2 covers 12 bases. V shed 5 bases, J shed 3 bases, and the junction held 3 bases outside the gene matches. This CDR3 has 14 amino acids. CDR1 is GTSNPN, CDR2 SVGIG, per germline (reference sequence).

V and J are TRBV5-1 and TRBJ1-6; D perhaps matches TRBD1 (6 bases). Germline CDR1 is SGHRS and CDR2 is YFSETQ. V was pared by 0 bases and J by 5 bases, with 6 bases between. The CDR3 runs 14 residues. Written as DNA, the CDR3 is TGCGCCAGCAGCTTGGGACAGGATAATTCACCCCTCCACTTT. It is translated as CASSLGQDNSPLHF.

The chain couples TRBV7-3 to TRBJ2-2, with 7 nucleotides matching TRBD1. J was trimmed by 3 bases and V by 1 base; bases with no gene match: 8. This CDR3 is 17 amino acids long. CDR1 is SGHTA, CDR2 FQGTGA, per germline. The CDR3 DNA is TGTGCCAGCAGCTTAAGATTGACAGGGAAGGACACCGGGGAGCTGTTTTTT. The encoded protein is CASSLRLTGKDTGELFF.

This clone was observed once. This chain uses TRBV27 with TRBJ2-7, with D unresolved. Trimming shortened V by 2 bases and J by 3 bases, and 8 bases separated the two germline ends. The CDR3 contains 13 residues. CDR1 MNHEY and CDR2 SMNVEV come from the germline V gene (reference sequence). CDR3 DNA sequence: TGTGCCAGCAGTTTAAGAAGCAACTACGAGCAGTACTTC. This gives the protein CASSLRSNYEQYF.

The rearrangement uses TRBV28 and TRBJ1-2; D may be TRBD1 (5 bases). V lost 2 bases and J 4 bases, leaving 11 bases between the germline ends. The CDR3 length is 14 residues. Germline lookup yields CDR1 MDHEN and CDR2 SYDVKM. The CDR3 DNA is TGTGCCAGCAGTTTAATTAAGCAGGGCTATGGCTACACCTTC. Protein product: CASSLIKQGYGYTF.

The chain combines TRBV11-1 with TRBJ2-7; 8 nucleotides match TRBD2. Germline trimming cut 6 bases from V and 4 bases from J; bases unmatched to any gene: 11. Germline V gives CDR1 SGHAT, CDR2 FQDESV (reference sequence). The CDR3 has 15 residues. CDR3 amino acids: CASSSAGGRRYEQYF. In DNA, the CDR3 is TGTGCCAGCAGTTCTGCGGGGGGTCGGAGGTACGAGCAGTACTTC.

The V call is TRBV27, the J call TRBJ2-7; unclear D gene. The V gene's germline CDR1 is MNHEY and CDR2 SMNVEV (reference sequence). Trimming pared 6 bases from V and 3 bases from J, leaving 18 bases between. The CDR3 has 15 residues. The CDR3, as DNA: TGTGCCAGCAGCCCCATCGGCAGGAAGGGCTACGAGCAGTACTTC. Translated: CASSPIGRKGYEQYF.

This clone was observed a single time. The CDR3: CASSYSVQSNQPQHF. In nucleotides, the CDR3 is TGTGCCAGCAGTTACAGTGTACAGAGCAATCAGCCCCAGCATTTT. The chain couples TRBV6-5 to TRBJ1-5; no firm D call. This CDR3 has 15 amino acids. Germline loops: CDR1 MNHEY, CDR2 SVGAGI. V dropped 2 bases and J dropped 1 base, with 9 bases sitting between them.

The V and J genes are TRBV7-2 and TRBJ2-2; 9 bases agree with TRBD1. There are 14 residues in the CDR3. V was clipped by 8 bases and J by 7 bases; unmatched bases: 8. In germline, CDR1 is SGHTA, CDR2 FQGNSA. The CDR3 DNA follows: TGTGCCAGCCGGACAGGGGCTTATGACGGGGAGCTGTTTTTT. Amino acid sequence: CASRTGAYDGELFF.

This clone was detected only once. This chain connects TRBV30 to TRBJ1-5, with D possibly matching TRBD1 (6 bases). The V and J ends lost 1 base and 5 bases respectively, with 15 bases between them. This CDR3 is 15 amino acids long. Looked up from germline, CDR1 is GTSNPN and CDR2 is SVGIG (reference sequence). The CDR3 reads CAWSEGGQSHQPQHF. The CDR3 bases are TGTGCCTGGAGTGAGGGAGGACAGTCGCATCAGCCCCAGCATTTT. The whole variable domain, remainder taken from reference TRBV30 and TRBJ1-5, is SQTIHQWPATLVQPVGSPLSLECTVEGTSNPNLYWYRQAAGRGLQLLFYSVGIGQISSEVPQNLSASRPQDRQFILSSKKLLLSDSGFYLCAWSEGGQSHQPQHFGDGTRLSIL.

The chain employs TRBV6-1 and TRBJ1-4; D is unclear. V shed 2 bases and J shed 6 bases, with 10 bases lying between them. The CDR3 runs to 14 residues. CDR1 is MNHNS, CDR2 SASEGT, per germline. DNA for the CDR3: TGTGCCAGCAGTGAATCGTCAGCCCATGAAAAACTGTTTTTT. Translated, it gives CASSESSAHEKLFF.

J is TRBJ1-3 and V is TRBV11-2; the D gene is possibly TRBD1 (5 bases). The CDR3 length is 15 residues. V lost 3 bases and J lost 0, with 9 bases in between. Per the germline V gene, CDR1 is SGHAT and CDR2 is FQNNGV. The CDR3 loop is CASSFQGISGNTIYF. The CDR3 nucleotides are TGTGCCAGCAGCTTCCAGGGAATCTCTGGAAACACCATATATTTT.